This record concerns one TCR beta chain sequence. Repertoires were generated with immunoSEQ multiplex PCR, while TCRdb's copy carries only in-frame clones and drops some. The sample has some 5,600 clones, 91% seen once. This sample is part of a study of neoadjuvant nivolumab and ipilimumab in lung cancer. V lost 2 bases and J lost 5; bases outside the gene matches: 6. Germline values: CDR1 ENHRY, CDR2 SYGVKD. This CDR3 contains 15 residues. Sequenced material: blood, taken after neoadjuvant nivolumab, alone or with ipilimumab, at or shortly before surgery. The gene calls are TRBV10-3 and TRBJ2-7; 10 bases are shared with TRBD2. The source is an adult with non-small cell lung cancer. Some clones in this sample may be carry-over from other donors' samples. CDR3 DNA: TGTGCCATCAGTGAGGCGGCTAGCGGGAGAAACGAGCAGTACTTC. Translating it yields CAISEAASGRNEQYF.